The present entry profiles one TCR beta chain with its context. This record belongs to a study of OX40 agonist ivuxolimab in advanced cancers. CDR1 is KGHSH, CDR2 LQKENI, per germline. Trimming cost V 3 bases and J 0 bases; bases outside gene matches: 11. The CDR3 extends over 17 amino acids. The protocol was immunoSEQ multiplex PCR, while the TCRdb copy is restricted to in-frame clones and leaves out a portion. Found here are 30,000 to 35,000 clones, around 87% of them singletons; the top ten hold roughly 25%. The input for sequencing was CD4+ or CD8+ T cells sorted from blood, taken in a trial of the OX40 agonist ivuxolimab. The sequence derives from an adult with an advanced solid tumor such as melanoma, head and neck, liver or kidney cancer. This chain joins TRBV18 and TRBJ2-7; 7 positions agree with TRBD2. CDR3 in DNA: TGTGCCAGCTCACCGGGACTACCGGGACCTAGCTCCTACGAGCAGTACTTC. It encodes CASSPGLPGPSSYEQYF.